This is a list of T cell receptor beta chains from one sample in a study of human T cells and chemical hapten exposure. TCRdb reanalysed the RACE reads using MiXCR and keeps one entry per CDR3 protein. The data hold 60,000 to 70,000 distinct CDR3 sequences, with roughly 9.7% observed a single time. The sequencing used whole blood, collected in connection with sensitization to the hapten diphenylcyclopropenone (DPC). The receptors originated from a woman in her forties or fifties with alopecia areata. Some clones in this sample may be carry-over from other donors' samples. The CDR3 runs from the conserved cysteine through the conserved F or W. The D gene is left open where the match is weak. A row's size may be missing; if present it is once, few, many or a size class.

V gene	clone size	J gene	D gene	CDR3 DNA	CDR3 protein
TRBV2	many	TRBJ1-5	TRBD1	TGTGCCAGCAGGTCGACAGGGGTGAGTCAGCCCCAGCATTTT	CASRSTGVSQPQHF
TRBV20-1	many	TRBJ2-1	TRBD2	TGCAGTGCTAGAGATTTGACTAGCGGGACTTACAATGAGCAGTTCTTC	CSARDLTSGTYNEQFF
TRBV5-1	many	TRBJ1-2	-	TGCGCCAGCAGCGTAACACAGGGAGGCTATGGCTACACCTTC	CASSVTQGGYGYTF
TRBV28	-	TRBJ1-1	-	TGTGCCAGCAGTAGCGACAAGGAGGGGTACACTGAAGCTTTCTTT	CASSSDKEGYTEAFF
TRBV28	many	TRBJ2-6	-	TGTGCCAGCAGTTTAGATCTATCTGGGGCCAACGTCCTGACTTTC	CASSLDLSGANVLTF
TRBV3-1	few	TRBJ2-2	-	TGTGCCAGCAGCCAAGGTTTAGGCGGGGAGCTGTTTTTT	CASSQGLGGELFF
TRBV11-2	many	TRBJ2-3	TRBD2	TGTGCCAGCAGCTTAGTAGCGGGGCACCCCGATACGCAGTATTTT	CASSLVAGHPDTQYF
TRBV9	few	TRBJ1-1	-	TGTGCCAGCAGATCGATGAACACTGAAGCTTTCTTT	CASRSMNTEAFF
TRBV7-8	few	TRBJ2-1	-	TGTGCCAGCAGCATACTTAGTGGGAGCTCCTACAATGAGCAGTTCTTC	CASSILSGSSYNEQFF
TRBV12-3/TRBV12-4	few	TRBJ1-3	-	TGTGCCAGCAGTCCTGGACAGTCTGGAAACACCATATATTTT	CASSPGQSGNTIYF
TRBV6-5	-	TRBJ1-1	-	TGTGCCAGCAAAGTAAACACTGAAGCTTTCTTT	CASKVNTEAFF
TRBV29-1	few	TRBJ1-4	-	TGCAGCGTTGCGGAGAATGAAAAACTGTTTTTT	CSVAENEKLFF
TRBV7-2	many	TRBJ1-4	-	TGTGCCAGCAGCCCCGTAGCAACTAATGAAAAACTGTTTTTT	CASSPVATNEKLFF
TRBV20-1	few	TRBJ1-3	TRBD1	TGCAGTGCTAGATCTGGAACAGGGGGAGGAGGAAACACCATATATTTT	CSARSGTGGGGNTIYF
TRBV9	many	TRBJ2-2	-	TGTGCCAGCAGCGGAGGGGACCAAAGCGCGAACACCGGGGAGCTGTTTTTT	CASSGGDQSANTGELFF
TRBV29-1	many	TRBJ1-1	TRBD1	TGCAGCGTGGGGGACAGGTCTGAAGCTTTCTTT	CSVGDRSEAFF
TRBV20-1	-	TRBJ1-2	-	TGCAGTGCTGCCCCTCCGAGTGGCTACACCTTC	CSAAPPSGYTF
TRBV28	many	TRBJ2-5	-	TGTGCCAGCTCCATCCGGGCAGGGGGGAAGACCCAGTACTTC	CASSIRAGGKTQYF
TRBV28	few	TRBJ2-3	-	TGTGCCAGCAGTTTATCGAATATGGGGGCGGCAGATACGCAGTATTTT	CASSLSNMGAADTQYF
TRBV29-1	-	TRBJ2-3	-	TGCAGCGCACGAGCTACAGATACGCAGTATTTT	CSARATDTQYF
TRBV20-1	-	TRBJ2-7	TRBD2	TGCAGTGCACTAGCGGGGGACTCCTACGAGCGGTACTTC	CSALAGDSYERYF
TRBV29-1	few	TRBJ2-7	-	TGCAGCGTTGTGTGGGGGCGGTACGAGCAGTACTTC	CSVVWGRYEQYF
TRBV5-4	many	TRBJ1-6	-	TGTGCCAGCAGCTTGGGGGGCGCGGGGGCGTATAATTCACCCCTCCACTTT	CASSLGGAGAYNSPLHF
TRBV7-9	-	TRBJ2-4	-	TGTGCCAGCAGCTTAAGTTATCGGGGGACAAAAAACATTCAGTACTTC	CASSLSYRGTKNIQYF
TRBV11-1	many	TRBJ2-7	-	TGTGCCAGCAGCCGACGACTTGACTCCTACGAGCAGTACTTC	CASSRRLDSYEQYF
TRBV10-2	few	TRBJ2-7	-	TGCGCCAGCAGCCTGGTACGGACCTACGAGCAGTACTTC	CASSLVRTYEQYF
TRBV7-8	-	TRBJ2-1	-	TGTGCCAGCAGCTTAGTCGTGGGGGCTTACAATGAGCAGTTCTTC	CASSLVVGAYNEQFF
TRBV7-6	many	TRBJ1-4	TRBD1	TGTGCCAGCAGCTCGGGACAGAATAATGAAAAACTGTTTTTT	CASSSGQNNEKLFF
TRBV18	few	TRBJ2-5	TRBD2	TGTGCCAGCTCACGCGGACTAGCGGGGGAAGAGACCCAGTACTTC	CASSRGLAGEETQYF
TRBV27	many	TRBJ2-7	TRBD1	TGTGCCAGCAGTTCCAAGACAGGGCTGGAGCAGTACTTC	CASSSKTGLEQYF
TRBV5-5	many	TRBJ1-4	-	TGTGCCAGCAGGCCGTGGGGCACTAATGAAAAACTGTTTTTT	CASRPWGTNEKLFF
TRBV6-2/TRBV6-3	few	TRBJ1-2	-	TGTGCCAGCAGTTCCAGGGCAAACTATGGCTACACCTTC	CASSSRANYGYTF
TRBV29-1	many	TRBJ2-5	-	TGCAGCGTTGAGTCAGCTCAAGAGACCCAGTACTTC	CSVESAQETQYF
TRBV20-1	few	TRBJ1-4	-	TGCAGTGCTAGGGGTAGAACTAATGAAAAACTGTTTTTT	CSARGRTNEKLFF
TRBV7-2	-	TRBJ2-1	TRBD1	TGTGCCAGCAGGGACAGGGACTACAATGAGCAGTTCTTC	CASRDRDYNEQFF
TRBV28	many	TRBJ2-7	TRBD2	TGTGCCAGCAGTTTCACCCTCCCGGGACTAACCTACGAGCAGTACTTC	CASSFTLPGLTYEQYF
TRBV5-1	few	TRBJ1-1	TRBD1	TGCGCCAGCAGCGCTACAGGGGGGTTGACTGAAGCTTTCTTT	CASSATGGLTEAFF